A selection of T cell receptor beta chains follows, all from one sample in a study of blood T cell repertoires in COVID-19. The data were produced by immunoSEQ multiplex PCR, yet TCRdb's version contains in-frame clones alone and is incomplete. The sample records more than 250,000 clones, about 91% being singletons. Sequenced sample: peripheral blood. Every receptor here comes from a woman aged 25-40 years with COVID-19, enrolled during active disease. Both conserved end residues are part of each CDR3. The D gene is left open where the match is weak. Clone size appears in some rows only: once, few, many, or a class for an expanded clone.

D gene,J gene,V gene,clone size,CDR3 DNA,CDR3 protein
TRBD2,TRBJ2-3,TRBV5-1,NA,TGCGCCAGCAGCTTGGGAACTAGCGGGGGGGCAGATACGCAGTATTTT,CASSLGTSGGADTQYF
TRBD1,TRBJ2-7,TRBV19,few,TGTGCCAGTAGTACCGGGACAGGGTACTACGAGCAGTACTTC,CASSTGTGYYEQYF
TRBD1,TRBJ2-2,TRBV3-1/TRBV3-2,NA,TGTGCCAGCAGCCAGAGGGGGACAGGGGGCTTCGGGGAGCTGTTTTTT,CASSQRGTGGFGELFF
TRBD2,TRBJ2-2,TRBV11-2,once,TGTGCCAGCAGCATGGGACTAGCGGGTTTCGCGAACACCGGGGAGCTGTTTTTT,CASSMGLAGFANTGELFF
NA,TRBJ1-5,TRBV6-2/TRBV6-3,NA,TGTGCCAGCAGTTACCGGAATCAGCCCCAGCATTTT,CASSYRNQPQHF
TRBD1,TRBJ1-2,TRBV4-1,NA,TGCGCCAGCAGCCAAGTCCCCGGGACAGGGAACTATGGCTACACCTTC,CASSQVPGTGNYGYTF
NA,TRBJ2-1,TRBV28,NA,TGTGCCAGCAGTTACGGGGGTCCCTACAATGAGCAGTTCTTC,CASSYGGPYNEQFF
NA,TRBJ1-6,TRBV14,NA,TGTGCCAGCAGCGCGGGGTTGAGTTCACCCCTCCACTTT,CASSAGLSSPLHF
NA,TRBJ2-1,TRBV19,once,TGTGCCAGTAGGACAGGAACAAGCTCCTACAATGAGCAGTTCTTC,CASRTGTSSYNEQFF
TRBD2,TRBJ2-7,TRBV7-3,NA,TGTGCCAGCAGCTTAGCTAGCGGGGGGCACTACGAGCAGTACTTC,CASSLASGGHYEQYF
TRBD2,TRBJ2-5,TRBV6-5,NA,TGTGCCAGCAGCTTTAGCGGGGGGACCGGTGAGACCCAGTACTTC,CASSFSGGTGETQYF
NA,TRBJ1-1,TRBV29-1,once,TGCAGCGTTTTGGGGGGGAACACTGAAGCTTTCTTT,CSVLGGNTEAFF
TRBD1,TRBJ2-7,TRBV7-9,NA,TGTGCCAGCAGCTTAGACGGGACAGGGGGCTACGAGCAGTACTTC,CASSLDGTGGYEQYF
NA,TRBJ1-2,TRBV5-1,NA,TGCGCCAGCAGGCCACCGGGGGGTTTCGTCTATGGCTACACCTTC,CASRPPGGFVYGYTF